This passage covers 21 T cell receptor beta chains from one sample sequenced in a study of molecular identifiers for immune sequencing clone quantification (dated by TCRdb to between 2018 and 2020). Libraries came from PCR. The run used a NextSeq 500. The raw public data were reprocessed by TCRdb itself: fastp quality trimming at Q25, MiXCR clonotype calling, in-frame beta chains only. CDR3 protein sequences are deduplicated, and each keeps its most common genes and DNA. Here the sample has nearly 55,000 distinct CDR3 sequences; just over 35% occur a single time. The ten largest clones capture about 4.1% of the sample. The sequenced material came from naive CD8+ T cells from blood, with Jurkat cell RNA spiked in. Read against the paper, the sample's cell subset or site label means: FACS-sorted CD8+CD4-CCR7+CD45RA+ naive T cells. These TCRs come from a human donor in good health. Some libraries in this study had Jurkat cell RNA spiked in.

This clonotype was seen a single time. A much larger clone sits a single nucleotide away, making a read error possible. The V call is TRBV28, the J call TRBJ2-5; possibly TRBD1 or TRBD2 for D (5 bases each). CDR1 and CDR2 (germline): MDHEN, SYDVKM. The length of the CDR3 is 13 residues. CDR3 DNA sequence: TGTGCCAGCAGTTTATTGGCGGTCGGGACCAAGTACTTC. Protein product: CASSLLAVGTKYF.

The CDR3 protein is CASSYSRDSQPQHF. The CDR3 DNA reads TGTGCCAGCAGTTACTCCCGGGACAGTCAGCCCCAGCATTTT. This sequence joins TRBV6-5 and TRBJ1-5, with 7 positions matching TRBD1. The CDR3 consists of 14 residues. Trimming at V came to 0 bases and at J to 6 bases, leaving 2 bases not matched to a gene. Germline CDR1 and CDR2: MNHEY and SVGAGI.

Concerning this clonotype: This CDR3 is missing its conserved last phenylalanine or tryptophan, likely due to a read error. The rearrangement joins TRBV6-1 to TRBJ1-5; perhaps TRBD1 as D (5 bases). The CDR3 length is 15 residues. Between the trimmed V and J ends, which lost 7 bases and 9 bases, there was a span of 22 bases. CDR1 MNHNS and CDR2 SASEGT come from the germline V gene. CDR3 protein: CASNGGTDKIRPQHL. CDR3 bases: TGTGCCAGCAATGGAGGGACGGATAAGATCAGGCCCCAGCATCTT.

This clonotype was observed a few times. The CDR3 is CASSLGTGRPQHF. Written as DNA, the CDR3 is TGTGCCAGCAGCTTAGGCACAGGAAGGCCCCAGCATTTT. This rearrangement joins TRBV7-9 to TRBJ1-5, with D perhaps matching TRBD1 (5 bases). V dropped 1 base and J dropped 9 bases, with 10 bases sitting between them. The CDR3 extends over 13 amino acids. Germline V gene sequence: CDR1 SEHNR, CDR2 FQNEAQ (reference sequence). The full variable domain, in which reference TRBV7-9 and TRBJ1-5 provide the parts outside the CDR3, is DTGVSQNPRHKITKRGQNVTFRCDPISEHNRLYWYRQTLGQGPEFLTYFQNEAQLEKSRLLSDRFSAERPKGSFSTLEIQRTEQGDSAMYLCASSLGTGRPQHFGDGTRLSIL.

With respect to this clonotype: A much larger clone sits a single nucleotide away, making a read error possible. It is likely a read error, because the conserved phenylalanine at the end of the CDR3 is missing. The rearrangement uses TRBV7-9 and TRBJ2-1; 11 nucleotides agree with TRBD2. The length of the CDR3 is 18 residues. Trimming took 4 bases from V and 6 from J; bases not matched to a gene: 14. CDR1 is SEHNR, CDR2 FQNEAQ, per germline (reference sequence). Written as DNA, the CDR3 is TGTGCCAGCAGCTCTACAGTAACCGGGACTAGCGGACTCAATGAGCAGTTCTAC. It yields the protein CASSSTVTGTSGLNEQFY.

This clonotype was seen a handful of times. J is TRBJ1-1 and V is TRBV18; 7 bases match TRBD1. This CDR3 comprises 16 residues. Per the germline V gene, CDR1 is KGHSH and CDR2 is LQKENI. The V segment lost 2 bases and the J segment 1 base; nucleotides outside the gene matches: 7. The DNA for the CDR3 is TGTGCCAGCTCACCAGGGACAGACCGCCGGAACACTGAAGCTTTCTTT. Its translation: CASSPGTDRRNTEAFF.

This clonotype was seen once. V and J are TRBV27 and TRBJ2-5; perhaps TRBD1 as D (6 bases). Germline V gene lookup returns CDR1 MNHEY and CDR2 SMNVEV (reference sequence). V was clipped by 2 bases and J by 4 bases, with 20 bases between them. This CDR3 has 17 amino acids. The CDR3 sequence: CASSLNFGQGYRETQYF. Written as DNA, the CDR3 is TGTGCCAGCAGTTTAAATTTTGGGCAGGGGTATCGAGAGACCCAGTACTTC.

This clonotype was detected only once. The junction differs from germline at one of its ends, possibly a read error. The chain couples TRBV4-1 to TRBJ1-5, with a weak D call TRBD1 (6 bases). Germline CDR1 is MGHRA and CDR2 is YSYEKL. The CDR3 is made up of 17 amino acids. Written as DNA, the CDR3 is TGCGCCAGCAGCCAAGAACAAGGGGGGGGCGCGTATCAGCCCCAGCAATTT. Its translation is CASSQEQGGGAYQPQQF.

Here the CDR3 DNA reads TGCGCCAGCAGCCCTGAGTCGTCCCGGACAGGGTACTACGAGCAGTACTTC. Translating gives CASSPESSRTGYYEQYF. V is TRBV10-1 and J is TRBJ2-7; 8 positions agree with TRBD1. The CDR3 runs 17 residues. V was clipped by 6 bases and J by 3 bases; unmatched bases: 16. CDR1 and CDR2 from the germline V gene are WNHNN and SYGVQD (reference sequence).

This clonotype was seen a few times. CDR3 loop: CASRDRGLDEQYF. The CDR3 DNA sequence: TGTGCCAGCAGGGACAGGGGGCTTGACGAGCAGTACTTC. The rearrangement links TRBV25-1 to TRBJ2-7; 11 bases are shared with TRBD1. The germline V gene encodes CDR1 MGHDK and CDR2 SYGVNS. The CDR3 runs 13 residues. V lost 6 bases to trimming and J lost 5 bases; unmatched junction nucleotides: 3.

The CDR3, as DNA: TGCAGCGTTGGACTAGCGGGAGGAGGAGAGACCCAGTACTTC. This gives the protein CSVGLAGGGETQYF. The chain uses TRBV29-1 and TRBJ2-5; 13 bases are shared with TRBD2. CDR1 and CDR2 from the germline V gene are SQVTM and ANQGSEA. The junction had 3 bases not matched to a gene; V was cut back by 4 bases and J by 4 bases. This CDR3 spans 14 amino acids.

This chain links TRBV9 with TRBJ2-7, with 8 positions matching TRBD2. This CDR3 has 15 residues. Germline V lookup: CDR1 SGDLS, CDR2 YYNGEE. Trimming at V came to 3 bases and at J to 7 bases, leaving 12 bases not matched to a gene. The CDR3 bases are TGTGCCAGCAGCGAGGAAGAACGGGAGGGTGGAGAGCAGTACTTC. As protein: CASSEEEREGGEQYF.

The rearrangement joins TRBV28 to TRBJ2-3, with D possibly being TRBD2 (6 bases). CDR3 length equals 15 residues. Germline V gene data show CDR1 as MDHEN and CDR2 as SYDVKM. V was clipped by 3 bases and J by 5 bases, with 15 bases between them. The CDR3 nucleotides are TGTGCCAGCAGTTTTTTACCGGGAGTGATAGATACGCAGTATTTT. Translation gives CASSFLPGVIDTQYF.

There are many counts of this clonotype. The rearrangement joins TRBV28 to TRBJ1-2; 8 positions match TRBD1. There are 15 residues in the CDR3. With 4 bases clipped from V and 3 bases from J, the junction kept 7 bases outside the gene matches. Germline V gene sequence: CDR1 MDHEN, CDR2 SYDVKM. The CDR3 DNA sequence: TGTGCCAGCAGTTACCCCACGACAGGGGACTATGGCTACACCTTC. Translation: CASSYPTTGDYGYTF.

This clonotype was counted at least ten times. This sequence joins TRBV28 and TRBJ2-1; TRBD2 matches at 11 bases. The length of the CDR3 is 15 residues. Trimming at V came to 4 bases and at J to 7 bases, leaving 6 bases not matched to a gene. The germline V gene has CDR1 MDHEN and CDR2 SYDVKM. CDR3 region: CASSSLAGGGNEQFF. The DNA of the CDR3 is TGTGCCAGCAGTTCTCTAGCGGGAGGCGGGAATGAGCAGTTCTTC.

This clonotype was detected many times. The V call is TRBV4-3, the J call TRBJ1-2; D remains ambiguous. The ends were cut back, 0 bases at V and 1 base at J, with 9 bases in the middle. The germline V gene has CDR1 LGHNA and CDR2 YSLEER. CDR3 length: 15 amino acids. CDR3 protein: CASSQELDRNYGYTF. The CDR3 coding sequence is TGCGCCAGCAGCCAAGAACTGGATCGTAACTATGGCTACACCTTC.

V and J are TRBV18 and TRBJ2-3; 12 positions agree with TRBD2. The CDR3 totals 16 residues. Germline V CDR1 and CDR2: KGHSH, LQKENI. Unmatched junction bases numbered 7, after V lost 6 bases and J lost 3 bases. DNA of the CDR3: TGTGCCAGCTCCCGCACGACTAGCGGGAGAACAGATACGCAGTATTTT. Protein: CASSRTTSGRTDTQYF.

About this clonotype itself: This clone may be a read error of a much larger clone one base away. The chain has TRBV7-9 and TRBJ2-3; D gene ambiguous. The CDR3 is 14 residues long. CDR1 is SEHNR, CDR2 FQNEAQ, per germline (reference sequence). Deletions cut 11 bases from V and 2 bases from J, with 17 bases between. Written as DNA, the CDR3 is TGTGCCGGCACCTTCCAGGTGTTCACAGATACGCAGTATTTT. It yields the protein CAGTFQVFTDTQYF.

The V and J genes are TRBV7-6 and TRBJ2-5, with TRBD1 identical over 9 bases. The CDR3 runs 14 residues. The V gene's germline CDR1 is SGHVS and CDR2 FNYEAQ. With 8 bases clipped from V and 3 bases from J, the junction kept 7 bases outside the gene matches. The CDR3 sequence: CASGSTGGEETQYF. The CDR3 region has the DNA TGTGCCAGCGGCTCCACAGGGGGCGAAGAGACCCAGTACTTC.

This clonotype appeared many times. The CDR3, as DNA: TGTGCCACCAGCAGAGTTGGAGGGAGAACTGAAGCTTTCTTT. Translated, it gives CATSRVGGRTEAFF. The chain uses TRBV15 and TRBJ1-1; D ambiguous. V was trimmed by 1 base and J by 5 bases, leaving 11 bases between them. The CDR3 length is 14 residues. Germline CDR1 LNHNV, CDR2 YYDKDF (reference sequence).

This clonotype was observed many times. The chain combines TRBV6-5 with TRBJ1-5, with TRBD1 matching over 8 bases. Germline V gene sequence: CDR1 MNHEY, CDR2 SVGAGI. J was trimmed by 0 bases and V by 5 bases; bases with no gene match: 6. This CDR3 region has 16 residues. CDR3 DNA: TGTGCCAGCAGTCCTGACAGGGGACATAGCAATCAGCCCCAGCATTTT. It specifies CASSPDRGHSNQPQHF.